These 27 T cell receptor beta chains were all obtained from the same sample, sequenced in a study of cytomegalovirus exposure and HLA in healthy donors (dated by TCRdb to about 2017). The library was generated by the immunoSEQ multiplex PCR assay. A mixture of 60 forward primers for TCR Vbeta segments and 13 reverse primers for TCR Jbeta segments was used in the multiplex PCR. TCRdb limited this immuneACCESS table to in-frame rearrangements with V and J called. A share of clones is missing; checked studies link under half to unresolved V genes, and the rest is unexplained. For this sample there are 150,000 to 200,000 clones; 81% appear just once. The ten largest clones add up to approximately 1.8% of the sample. The sample taken for sequencing was PBMCs. The receptor source for this set is a man aged 18 to 35 in good health and CMV-seronegative.

CDR3 coding DNA: TGTGCCAGCAGCCGGGACTACGGCAATGAGCAGTTCTTC. Translating gives CASSRDYGNEQFF. The rearrangement uses TRBV14 and TRBJ2-1, with 7 bases identical to TRBD2. With 4 bases clipped from V and 6 bases from J, the junction kept 3 bases outside the gene matches. The CDR3 is 13 amino acids. CDR1 SGHDN and CDR2 FVKESK come from the germline V gene.

V gene TRBV18 combines with J gene TRBJ1-3; maybe TRBD1 (5 bases). This CDR3 region has 16 residues. V lost 3 bases to trimming and J lost 2 bases, with 14 bases between them. From germline, CDR1 is KGHSH and CDR2 LQKENI. Here the CDR3 reads CASSPGQGTAGNTIYF. CDR3 in DNA: TGTGCCAGCTCACCGGGGCAGGGAACGGCTGGAAACACCATATATTTT. The full variable domain, rest sourced from reference TRBV18 and TRBJ1-3, is NAGVMQNPRHLVRRRGQEARLRCSPMKGHSHVYWYRQLPEEGLKFMVYLQKENIIDESGMPKERFSAEFPKEGPSILRIQQVVRGDSAAYFCASSPGQGTAGNTIYFGEGSWLTVV.

The chain combines TRBV2 with TRBJ1-2; TRBD1 agrees at 7 bases. Germline assignment: CDR1 SNHLY and CDR2 FYNNEI. V lost 1 base, J lost 5 bases, and 7 bases stayed unmatched. CDR3 length: 15 residues. The CDR3 nucleotides read TGTGCCAGCAGTGAAGGTTGGGGGACAGTATATGGCTACACCTTC. This gives the protein CASSEGWGTVYGYTF.

J is TRBJ1-2 and V is TRBV4-3; 9 bases fit TRBD1. The CDR3 sequence is 16 residues long. Germline V lookup: CDR1 LGHNA, CDR2 YSLEER. The ends lost 0 bases at V and 6 bases at J; junction bases unmatched: 8. This CDR3 is CASSQEGTGTGNGYTF. CDR3 bases: TGCGCCAGCAGCCAAGAAGGTACCGGGACAGGGAATGGCTACACCTTC.

The V and J genes are TRBV6-4 and TRBJ2-1, with TRBD1 matching 10 bases. CDR1 is MRHNA, CDR2 SNTAGT, per germline. CDR3 length equals 14 residues. Trimming took 4 bases from V and 8 from J; bases not matched to a gene: 5. The CDR3 DNA is TGTGCCAGCAGTGCCTCGACAGGGGGCGATGAGCAGTTCTTC. Translating it yields CASSASTGGDEQFF.

The gene calls are TRBV2 and TRBJ2-1; the D is unclear. This CDR3 has 15 amino acids. Germline values: CDR1 SNHLY, CDR2 FYNNEI. Trimming shortened V by 0 bases and J by 1 base, and 7 bases separated the two germline ends. The DNA of the CDR3 is TGTGCCAGCAGTGAAGCAACAGCATCCTACAATGAGCAGTTCTTC. As protein: CASSEATASYNEQFF.

The genes are TRBV5-4 and TRBJ2-2; 11 positions agree with TRBD1. The germline V gene has CDR1 SGHNT and CDR2 YYREEE (reference sequence). The CDR3 spans 17 residues. Trimming took 5 bases from V and 7 from J; bases not matched to a gene: 13. The CDR3 reads CASRPQAGTGGIGELFF. The CDR3 coding sequence is TGTGCCAGCAGGCCTCAGGCCGGGACAGGGGGAATCGGGGAGCTGTTTTTT.

This clone was detected once. The rearrangement joins TRBV7-9 to TRBJ1-4, with 9 positions matching TRBD1. Germline trimming cut 6 bases from V and 8 bases from J; bases unmatched to any gene: 7. CDR3 length equals 14 residues. Germline V gives CDR1 SEHNR, CDR2 FQNEAQ (reference sequence). CDR3: CASSRQGGREKLFF. In nucleotides, the CDR3 is TGTGCCAGCAGTCGACAGGGGGGCAGGGAAAAACTGTTTTTT.

J is TRBJ1-2 and V is TRBV5-1, with 8 bases that match TRBD1. The germline V gene has CDR1 SGHRS and CDR2 YFSETQ. The CDR3 loop spans 14 amino acids. Losses at the gene ends were 3 bases for V and 7 bases for J; bases not matched to a gene: 8. Here the CDR3 DNA reads TGCGCCAGCAGCTCGAACTCAGGGGGCCCTGGCTACACCTTC. Translation gives CASSSNSGGPGYTF.

V is TRBV6-5 and J is TRBJ1-6; 7 bases match TRBD1. Per the germline V gene, CDR1 is MNHEY and CDR2 is SVGAGI. With V trimmed by 2 bases and J by 8 bases, 9 bases remained unmatched. CDR3 length: 16 residues. The CDR3 DNA sequence: TGTGCCAGCAGTTACAGGGGACAGATAAAATATTCACCCCTCCACTTT. Its protein is CASSYRGQIKYSPLHF.

The CDR3 sequence is CAWSPLGLAERQLVGQYF. CDR3 DNA: TGTGCCTGGAGCCCCCTGGGACTAGCGGAAAGGCAATTGGTCGGGCAGTACTTC. This sequence joins TRBV30 and TRBJ2-7, with 11 bases that match TRBD2. CDR1 is GTSNPN, CDR2 SVGIG, per germline (reference sequence). The CDR3 runs to 18 residues. The V segment lost 3 bases and the J segment 9 bases; nucleotides outside the gene matches: 22.

This clone has a handful of counts. The rearrangement uses TRBV4-3 and TRBJ2-1; the match to TRBD2 covers 12 bases. The CDR3 covers 15 residues. Trimming cost V 5 bases and J 5 bases; bases outside gene matches: 4. Looked up from germline, CDR1 is LGHNA and CDR2 is YSLEER. This CDR3 reads CASSEGLAGHNEQFF. The CDR3 DNA reads TGCGCCAGCAGCGAAGGACTAGCGGGACACAATGAGCAGTTCTTC.

The V call is TRBV28, the J call TRBJ2-7; a weak D match, TRBD2 (5 bases). V lost 3 bases and J 1 base, leaving 7 bases between the germline ends. The CDR3 loop spans 13 amino acids. Germline V gene lookup returns CDR1 MDHEN and CDR2 SYDVKM. Written as DNA, the CDR3 is TGTGCCAGCAGTTTCGGACTGTCCTACGAGCAGTACTTC. Translated, it gives CASSFGLSYEQYF.

The chain is built from TRBV19 and TRBJ2-3; a weak D match, TRBD2 (6 bases). Trimming removed 7 bases at V and 6 bases at J, with 20 bases between. Germline assignment: CDR1 LNHDA and CDR2 SQIVND (reference sequence). The CDR3 extends over 15 amino acids. The CDR3 here is CASNRSRGTRDTQYF. The CDR3 DNA reads as TGTGCCAGTAATCGCTCCCGGGGGACCAGGGATACGCAGTATTTT.

V is TRBV18 and J is TRBJ2-5; D not certain. Germline lookup yields CDR1 KGHSH and CDR2 LQKENI. The CDR3 loop spans 14 amino acids. The V gene lost 3 bases and the J gene lost 1 base, with 9 bases spanning the gap. CDR3 nucleotide sequence: TGTGCCAGCTCACCTACTGGTACCCAAGAGACCCAGTACTTC. It codes for CASSPTGTQETQYF.

Only one count was recorded for this clone. The chain has TRBV7-8 and TRBJ2-1; D is perhaps TRBD2 (6 bases). Trimming removed 4 bases from V and 4 bases from J, with 14 bases in between. The germline V gene has CDR1 SGHVS and CDR2 FQNEAQ. The CDR3 consists of 15 residues. CDR3 nucleotide sequence: TGTGCCAGCAGCTGGAGGTGGAGGGAATACAATGAGCAGTTCTTC. Amino acid sequence: CASSWRWREYNEQFF.

The J gene is TRBJ2-2, the V gene TRBV27, with D possibly matching TRBD1 (5 bases). Germline V gives CDR1 MNHEY, CDR2 SMNVEV (reference sequence). With 0 bases removed from V and 8 bases from J, the gap between germline ends came to 10 bases. The CDR3 length is 14 residues. For the CDR3, the DNA is TGTGCCAGCAGTTTATCAGGGGTGACGGGGGAGCTGTTTTTT. It translates to CASSLSGVTGELFF.

The chain recombines TRBV4-2 with TRBJ2-1, with D possibly TRBD1 on 8 matching bases. CDR1 is LGHNA and CDR2 is YNFKEQ in the germline V gene. Trimming shortened V by 3 bases and J by 6 bases, and 21 bases separated the two germline ends. The CDR3 covers 17 residues. The CDR3 spells CASSQARTGRVGNEQFF. In DNA form, the CDR3 reads TGTGCCAGCAGCCAGGCCCGGACAGGGAGGGTAGGCAATGAGCAGTTCTTC.

The gene calls are TRBV5-1 and TRBJ2-3; D may be TRBD1 (6 bases). The germline gives CDR1 SGHRS, CDR2 YFSETQ. The length of the CDR3 is 14 residues. Trimming took off 4 bases at V and 0 bases at J, with 9 bases between the two ends. The CDR3 is CASSKDRSTDTQYF. The DNA of the CDR3 is TGCGCCAGCAGCAAAGACAGGAGCACAGATACGCAGTATTTT. Drawing the rest from reference TRBV5-1 and TRBJ2-3, the complete variable domain is KAGVTQTPRYLIKTRGQQVTLSCSPISGHRSVSWYQQTPGQGLQFLFEYFSETQRNKGNFPGRFSGRQFSNSRSEMNVSTLELGDSALYLCASSKDRSTDTQYFGPGTRLTVL.

V usage is TRBV5-4 and J usage is TRBJ2-7; TRBD1 matches at 9 bases. Germline values: CDR1 SGHNT, CDR2 YYREEE (reference sequence). The CDR3 runs to 12 residues. The junction had 1 base not matched to a gene; V was cut back by 2 bases and J by 7 bases. The CDR3 DNA follows: TGTGCCAGCAGCTTAGACAGGGGGGAGCAGTACTTC. Its protein is CASSLDRGEQYF. The entire variable domain, with the rest obtained from reference TRBV5-4 and TRBJ2-7, is as follows: ETGVTQSPTHLIKTRGQQVTLRCSSQSGHNTVSWYQQALGQGPQFIFQYYREEENGRGNFPPRFSGLQFPNYSSELNVNALELDDSALYLCASSLDRGEQYFGPGTRLTVT.

The chain is built from TRBV9 and TRBJ2-5; no clear D. The germline V and J ends were trimmed by 5 bases and 5 bases, with 16 bases remaining between them. Germline CDR1 reads SGDLS; CDR2 reads YYNGEE. This CDR3 is built from 14 residues. Here the CDR3 reads CASSPLLVGETQYF. The CDR3 nucleotides are TGTGCCAGCAGTCCTCTCCTAGTCGGGGAGACCCAGTACTTC.

The rearrangement links TRBV27 to TRBJ1-6; D might be TRBD1 (6 bases). Per the germline V gene, CDR1 is MNHEY and CDR2 is SMNVEV (reference sequence). Between the trimmed V and J ends, which lost 2 bases and 0 bases, there was a span of 8 bases. CDR3 size: 16 residues. CDR3 in amino acids: CASSLTGLSYNSPLHF. CDR3 coding DNA: TGTGCCAGCAGTTTAACAGGGCTCTCCTATAATTCACCCCTCCACTTT.

V and J are TRBV7-9 and TRBJ2-7; TRBD1 matches at 8 bases. V lost 0 bases and J lost 3; bases outside the gene matches: 4. The germline V gene encodes CDR1 SEHNR and CDR2 FQNEAQ (reference sequence). CDR3 size: 15 residues. The CDR3 protein is CASSLAGTGGYEQYF. CDR3 bases: TGTGCCAGCAGCTTAGCGGGAACAGGGGGCTACGAGCAGTACTTC.

This CDR3 is CASSLNRVNTEAFF. The CDR3 nucleotides are TGTGCCAGCAGCTTAAACAGGGTGAACACTGAAGCTTTCTTT. V is TRBV7-2 and J is TRBJ1-1; TRBD1 might be the D (6 bases). The CDR3 has 14 residues. Looked up from germline, CDR1 is SGHTA and CDR2 is FQGNSA. Trimming removed 2 bases from V and 0 bases from J, with 7 bases in between.

The CDR3 protein is CASSAASGSYNEQFF. In DNA form, the CDR3 reads TGTGCCAGCAGCGCCGCTAGCGGGTCTTACAATGAGCAGTTCTTC. The rearrangement links TRBV7-8 to TRBJ2-1; 8 bases are a match to TRBD2. CDR3 length equals 15 residues. The junction had 7 bases not matched to a gene; V was cut back by 5 bases and J by 4 bases. Germline CDR1 reads SGHVS; CDR2 reads FQNEAQ. Together with reference TRBV7-8 and TRBJ2-1, the CDR3 gives the full variable domain: GAGVSQSPRYKVAKRGQDVALRCDPISGHVSLFWYQQALGQGPEFLTYFQNEAQLDKSGLPSDRFFAERPEGSVSTLKIQRTQQEDSAVYLCASSAASGSYNEQFFGPGTRLTVL.

This chain joins TRBV5-4 and TRBJ1-1; D is unresolved. CDR3 length equals 15 residues. Trimming removed 1 base from V and 1 base from J, with 11 bases in between. Germline V lookup: CDR1 SGHNT, CDR2 YYREEE (reference sequence). The CDR3 sequence: CASSLISHGNTEAFF. The CDR3 DNA follows: TGTGCCAGCAGCTTGATTAGTCACGGGAACACTGAAGCTTTCTTT.

The V and J genes are TRBV7-2 and TRBJ1-5; no reliable D call. CDR1 and CDR2 from the germline V gene are SGHTA and FQGNSA. The CDR3 length is 15 residues. V lost 5 bases and J lost 6, with 17 bases in between. CDR3 nucleotides: TGTGCCAGCAGCCCAGGCGGGGAGAGGAGTCAGCCCCAGCATTTT. Translation gives CASSPGGERSQPQHF. Full variable domain (missing parts from reference TRBV7-2 and TRBJ1-5): GAGVSQSPSNKVTEKGKDVELRCDPISGHTALYWYRQSLGQGLEFLIYFQGNSAPDKSGLPSDRFSAERTGGSVSTLTIQRTQQEDSAVYLCASSPGGERSQPQHFGDGTRLSIL.